The 3 T cell receptor beta chains below all came from one sample that was sequenced in a study of breast tumors, draining lymph nodes, adjacent tissues. TCRdb used MiXCR to reprocess the multiplex PCR reads, holding one entry per CDR3 protein. The sample includes 150,000 to 200,000 distinct CDR3 sequences, approximately 33% of them seen just once. Breast cancer patients provided tissue from their axillary draining lymph nodes. Sequencing was done on a sample of axillary lymph node tissue. The receptors come from a female donor with breast cancer. Some clones in this sample may be carry-over from other donors' samples.

The V gene is TRBV7-2, the J gene TRBJ1-2, with 11 bases matching TRBD1. In germline, CDR1 is SGHTA, CDR2 FQGNSA. This CDR3 is 14 amino acids long. The trim removed 0 bases at V and 11 bases at J, leaving 5 bases unmatched. The CDR3 nucleotides read TGTGCCAGCAGCTTAGCGATGGGACAGGGGGTGTACACCTTC. It encodes CASSLAMGQGVYTF.

This clonotype was detected ten times or more. A much larger clone differs from this one at a single base, so this may be a read error. This chain uses TRBV7-8 with TRBJ1-6; D unclear. CDR1 is SGHVS, CDR2 FQNEAQ, per germline. CDR3 length: 14 residues. CDR3 nucleotide sequence: TGTGCCAGCAGCCTCGGTTTGGGGAATTCACCCCTCCGCTTT. This codes for CASSLGLGNSPLRF.

There are many counts of this clonotype. The chain joins TRBV6-5 to TRBJ2-2; 7 bases match TRBD2. Germline V gives CDR1 MNHEY, CDR2 SVGAGI. J lost 0 bases, V lost 0 bases, and 16 bases had no gene match. This CDR3 has 21 amino acids. The CDR3 nucleotides are TGTGCCAGCAGTTACTCGAAATTCGCAGCGGGACCCCCCTCGAACACCGGGGAGCTGTTTTTT. Protein product: CASSYSKFAAGPPSNTGELFF.